The 9 T cell receptor beta chains listed next were all sequenced from one sample in a study of blood T cell repertoires in COVID-19. Profiled with immunoSEQ multiplex PCR; TCRdb holds only in-frame clones, not every one. The table lists a few hundred thousand clones, about nine tenths of them singletons. The sample taken for sequencing was peripheral blood. These receptor sequences come from a woman aged 25 to 39 with COVID-19, enrolled during active disease.

The chain recombines TRBV6-5 with TRBJ1-2; TRBD1 agrees at 7 bases. Germline CDR1 MNHEY, CDR2 SVGAGI. Unmatched junction bases numbered 4, after V lost 6 bases and J lost 3 bases. The length of the CDR3 is 13 residues. In DNA form, the CDR3 reads TGTGCCAGCAGAGGGGGCGCCTACTATGGCTACACCTTC. It yields the protein CASRGGAYYGYTF.

This clone was picked up a small number of times. The chain is built from TRBV14 and TRBJ1-3, with D possibly being TRBD1 (5 bases). CDR3 length: 14 amino acids. Looked up from germline, CDR1 is SGHDN and CDR2 is FVKESK. V was clipped by 4 bases and J by 3 bases, with 10 bases between them. CDR3: CASSPRVDGNTIYF. The CDR3 region has the DNA TGTGCCAGCAGCCCCAGGGTAGATGGAAACACCATATATTTT.

With regard to this clone: One end of the junction does not line up with germline, which may come from a read error. The chain carries TRBV18 and TRBJ1-1; D not certain. Per germline, CDR1 KGHSH and CDR2 LQKENI. This CDR3 region has 14 residues. The CDR3: CASLPPNGLTEAFF. The CDR3 bases are TGTGCCAGCTTACCACCGAATGGACTCACTGAAGCTTTCTTT. Complete variable domain (other parts from reference TRBV18 and TRBJ1-1): NAGVMQNPRHLVRRRGQEARLRCSPMKGHSHVYWYRQLPEEGLKFMVYLQKENIIDESGMPKERFSAEFPKEGPSILRIQQVVRGDSAAYFCASLPPNGLTEAFFGQGTRLTVV.

The chain has TRBV6-5 and TRBJ1-3; 8 bases fit TRBD1. Germline loops: CDR1 MNHEY, CDR2 SVGAGI. Trimming cost V 7 bases and J 4 bases; bases outside gene matches: 6. The CDR3 runs 14 residues. The CDR3 DNA follows: TGTGCCAGCACCCGACAGGGGTCAGGAAACACCATATATTTT. Translated, it gives CASTRQGSGNTIYF.

The rearrangement joins TRBV30 to TRBJ2-6, with D possibly TRBD2 on 5 matching bases. The CDR3 has 15 residues. Germline-derived CDR1 and CDR2 are GTSNPN and SVGIG (reference sequence). Trimming removed 4 bases at V and 2 bases at J, with 12 bases between. CDR3: CAWKSPGTGANVLTF. CDR3 DNA sequence: TGTGCCTGGAAATCGCCGGGAACTGGGGCCAACGTCCTGACTTTC.

This chain connects TRBV9 to TRBJ2-2, with TRBD2 identical over 10 bases. The CDR3 runs 16 residues. The germline V gene has CDR1 SGDLS and CDR2 YYNGEE. The junction had 3 bases not matched to a gene; V was cut back by 3 bases and J by 1 base. CDR3 DNA sequence: TGTGCCAGCAGCGGAAGCGGGAGGGGGAACACCGGGGAGCTGTTTTTT. Protein product: CASSGSGRGNTGELFF.

This chain links TRBV9 with TRBJ1-6; weak D call: TRBD1 (6 bases). Trimming cost V 4 bases and J 4 bases, with 9 bases left between them. The CDR3 is 14 amino acids. Germline V CDR1 and CDR2: SGDLS, YYNGEE. CDR3 DNA: TGTGCCAGCAGCTCGGACAGTTATAATTCACCCCTCCACTTT. Protein: CASSSDSYNSPLHF.

The chain recombines TRBV28 with TRBJ2-2; D perhaps matches TRBD1 (5 bases). Between the trimmed V and J ends, which lost 11 bases and 2 bases, there was a span of 9 bases. The CDR3 runs 12 residues. Germline loops: CDR1 MDHEN, CDR2 SYDVKM. CDR3 sequence: CASWGNTGELFF. The CDR3 nucleotides are TGTGCCTCATGGGGCAACACCGGGGAGCTGTTTTTT. The entire variable domain, with the rest obtained from reference TRBV28 and TRBJ2-2, is as follows: DVKVTQSSRYLVKRTGEKVFLECVQDMDHENMFWYRQDPGLGLRLIYFSYDVKMKEKGDIPEGYSVSREKKERFSLILESASTNQTSMYLCASWGNTGELFFGEGSRLTVL.

The chain employs TRBV5-1 and TRBJ1-4; TRBD1 aligns across 9 bases. V lost 4 bases and J lost 7; bases outside the gene matches: 5. The germline V gene has CDR1 SGHRS and CDR2 YFSETQ. This CDR3 region has 14 residues. As DNA, the CDR3 is TGCGCCAGCAGCGTGGACAGGGGAGGTGAAAAACTGTTTTTT. Encoded protein: CASSVDRGGEKLFF.